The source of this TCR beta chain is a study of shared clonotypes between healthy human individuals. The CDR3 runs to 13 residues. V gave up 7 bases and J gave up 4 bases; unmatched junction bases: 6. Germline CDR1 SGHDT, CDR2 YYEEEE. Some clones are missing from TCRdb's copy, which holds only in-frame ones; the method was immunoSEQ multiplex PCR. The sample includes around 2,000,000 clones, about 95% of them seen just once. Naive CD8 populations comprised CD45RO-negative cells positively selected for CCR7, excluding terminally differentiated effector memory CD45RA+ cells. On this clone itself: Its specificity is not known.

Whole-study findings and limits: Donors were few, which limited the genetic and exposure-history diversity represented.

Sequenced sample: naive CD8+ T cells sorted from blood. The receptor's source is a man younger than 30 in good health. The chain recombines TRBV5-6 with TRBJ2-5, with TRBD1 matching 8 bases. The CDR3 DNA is TGTGCCAGCCGAGGACAGGGCGGAGAGACCCAGTACTTC. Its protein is CASRGQGGETQYF.